This passage covers 4 T cell receptor beta chains from one sample sequenced in a study of blood T cell repertoires in COVID-19. Profiling relied on immunoSEQ multiplex PCR, and the TCRdb table lists in-frame clones only, not all of them. The sample lists 110,000 to 150,000 clones, 70% to 90% occurring once. Sequencing was done on a sample of peripheral blood. These receptors came from a woman aged 55 to 70 with acute or convalescent COVID-19.

The CDR3: CATSDTDSTWRDTQYF. The CDR3 DNA reads as TGTGCCACCAGTGACACGGACTCGACGTGGCGAGATACGCAGTATTTT. The V call is TRBV24-1, the J call TRBJ2-3; possibly TRBD2 for D (5 bases). The germline V and J ends were trimmed by 4 bases and 5 bases, with 18 bases remaining between them. This CDR3 has 16 amino acids. Germline values: CDR1 KGHDR, CDR2 SFDVKD.

V is TRBV7-3 and J is TRBJ2-5; D uncertain. The length of the CDR3 is 13 residues. Germline V CDR1 and CDR2: SGHTA, FQGTGA. Trimming shortened V by 4 bases and J by 5 bases, and 11 bases separated the two germline ends. CDR3 amino acids: CASSSVRWETQYF. The CDR3 DNA follows: TGTGCCAGCAGCTCCGTGAGGTGGGAGACCCAGTACTTC.

The V call is TRBV5-6, the J call TRBJ1-1; TRBD1 matches at 10 bases. The trim removed 3 bases at V and 5 bases at J, leaving 4 bases unmatched. Germline lookup yields CDR1 SGHDT and CDR2 YYEEEE. The CDR3 consists of 14 residues. CDR3 DNA sequence: TGTGCCAGCAGCTCACCGGGACAGGGGACTGAAGCTTTCTTT. Its translation is CASSSPGQGTEAFF.

This sequence joins TRBV4-1 and TRBJ1-5; D is unresolved. With 1 base removed from V and 0 bases from J, the gap between germline ends came to 7 bases. The CDR3 is made up of 15 amino acids. Germline-derived CDR1 and CDR2 are MGHRA and YSYEKL. The CDR3 coding sequence is TGCGCCAGCAGCCAAGGGGAGAATAGCAATCAGCCCCAGCATTTT. Its translation: CASSQGENSNQPQHF.